This T cell receptor (beta chain) was captured in a study of graft-versus-host responses after intestinal transplantation (dated by TCRdb to the early 2020s). The study in broad terms: Recipients received multivisceral, liver-intestinal, or isolated intestinal transplants. Every recipient was given anti-thymocyte globulin induction, then maintenance tacrolimus and steroids for 2 to 3 years. After intestinal transplantation, graft-versus-host and host-versus-graft alloreactive T cell clones in the graft, circulation and bone marrow were tracked using bulk TCR-beta CDR3 sequencing. To identify alloreactive clones, pre-transplant mixed lymphocyte reaction products were sequenced and then compared with unstimulated pre-transplant donor and recipient T cells. A cohort of 24 intestinal transplant recipients, including one retransplant, was enrolled, and a few patients lacking pretransplant specimens were excluded. Donor T cell macrochimerism was defined as a peak of at least 4% donor T cells among recipient peripheral blood mononuclear cells. Rather than being sequenced by the commercial service, samples from three later patients were sequenced in-house on an Illumina MiSeq and processed with MiXCR.

What the time point label conveys for this sample: cells obtained before transplantation from donor or recipient. CD3+CD4+ and CD3+CD8+ populations were FACS-sorted from unstimulated pre-transplant donor and recipient cells taken from spleen or lymph nodes. General study outcomes and caveats: Patients with donor T cell macrochimerism had high GvH to HvG T cell clonal ratios in their allografts. Peak levels of circulating GvH clones were associated with declines in HvG clones early after transplant. GvH clones were found in recipient bone marrow, and some of the GvH clones appeared earlier in ileal mucosa or blood, which is consistent with an intestinal mucosal origin. The relatively low number and heterogeneity of intestinal transplant patients limited the conclusions.

Looking up the germline V gene yields CDR1 MGHRA and CDR2 YSYEKL. The CDR3, from cysteine to phenylalanine, totals 18 residues. Only CDR3 DNA remains: 54 bases, in frame from the first base. The junction carries 19 bases between V and J, which are trimmed by 3 bases and 1 base respectively. Receptor amplification or capture employed the immunoSEQ multiplex PCR assay. For most patients, genomic DNA was isolated with the Qiagen DNeasy Blood and Tissue Kit and sent frozen to Adaptive Biotechnologies for TCR sequencing. Adaptive Biotechnologies carried out high-throughput TCR-beta CDR3 sequencing of genomic DNA for most patients. Per the source publication's procedure: Adaptive's ImmunoSEQ software was the source of the TCR sequencing data for roughly 19 patients, while a few other patients were processed with MiXCR and VDJtools. To correct CD4 versus CD8 sorting errors, sequences present in both subsets at a frequency ratio below 5:1 were removed. CDR3 nucleotide sequences shared by donor and recipient were removed because the origin of these sequences could not be assigned. To count as alloreactive, a clone needed at least 2-fold expansion over unstimulated cells and a minimum CFSE-low frequency of 0.002% (template counts) or 0.001% (read counts). Mappable clones were those detected in sequenced pre-transplant spleen, lymph node, or MLR CFSE-low populations of the donor or recipient. Cumulative frequency of alloreactive clones was calculated as a percentage of all sequences weighted by copy number. TCRdb limited this immuneACCESS table to in-frame rearrangements with V and J called. A share of clones is missing; checked studies link under half to unresolved V genes, and the rest is unexplained. V, J and clone size are taken as reported in that table, and D and trimming were inferred from the DNA itself. This sample lists 150,000 or so clones; about nine tenths were detected once. About 0.18% of the sample rests with the top ten.

A note on this clone: Its antigen is currently not known. The sample holds no much larger clone one base away, and base qualities are not on file.

Material: unstimulated CD4+ T cells sorted from spleen or lymph node cells, obtained before intestinal transplant. This TCR derives from a human donor who received an intestinal transplant. The chain joins TRBV4-1 to TRBJ2-4; 5 matching bases give a weak D call of TRBD2. The CDR3 reads as follows: CASSHFRGSVGAKNIQYF. The DNA sequence is given as TGCGCCAGCAGCCATTTCCGGGGATCGGTTGGGGCCAAAAACATTCAGTACTTC.